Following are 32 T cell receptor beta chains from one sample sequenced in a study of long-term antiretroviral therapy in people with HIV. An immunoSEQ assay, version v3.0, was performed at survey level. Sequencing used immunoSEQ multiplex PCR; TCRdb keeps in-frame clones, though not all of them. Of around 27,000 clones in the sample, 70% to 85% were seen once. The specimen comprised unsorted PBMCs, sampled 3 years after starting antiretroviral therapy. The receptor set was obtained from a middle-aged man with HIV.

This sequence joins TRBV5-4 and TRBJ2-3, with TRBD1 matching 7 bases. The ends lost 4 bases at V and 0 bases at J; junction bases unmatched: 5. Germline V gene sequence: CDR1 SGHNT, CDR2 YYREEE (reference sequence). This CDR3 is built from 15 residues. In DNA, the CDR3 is TGTGCCAGCAGCCTAGGGACAGCTAGCACAGATACGCAGTATTTT. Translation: CASSLGTASTDTQYF.

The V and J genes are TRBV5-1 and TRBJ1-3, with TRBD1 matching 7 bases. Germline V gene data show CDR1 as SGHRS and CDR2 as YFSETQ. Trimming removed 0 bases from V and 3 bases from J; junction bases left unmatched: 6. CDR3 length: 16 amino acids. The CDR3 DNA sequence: TGCGCCAGCAGCTTGGGGGGACAGTCATTTGGAAACACCATATATTTT. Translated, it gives CASSLGGQSFGNTIYF.

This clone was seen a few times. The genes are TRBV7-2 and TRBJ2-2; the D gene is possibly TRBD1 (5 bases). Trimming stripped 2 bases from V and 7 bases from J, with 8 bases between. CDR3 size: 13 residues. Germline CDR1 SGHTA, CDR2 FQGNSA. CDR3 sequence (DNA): TGTGCCAGCAGCTTAATGGACATCGGGGAGCTGTTTTTT. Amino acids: CASSLMDIGELFF.

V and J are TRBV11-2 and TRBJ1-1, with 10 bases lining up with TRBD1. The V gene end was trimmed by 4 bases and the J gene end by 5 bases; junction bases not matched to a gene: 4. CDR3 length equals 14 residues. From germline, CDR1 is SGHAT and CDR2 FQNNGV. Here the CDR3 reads CASSSRQGATEAFF. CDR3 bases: TGTGCCAGCAGCTCTCGACAGGGGGCGACTGAAGCTTTCTTT.

The CDR3 DNA reads as TGTGCCAGCAGCTTAGATTCCGGTGGGGGTATCAGGTCTGAAGCTTTCTTT. This codes for CASSLDSGGGIRSEAFF. The V and J genes are TRBV7-2 and TRBJ1-1, with D possibly matching TRBD1 (5 bases). This CDR3 has 17 amino acids. Germline CDR1 is SGHTA and CDR2 is FQGNSA. Deletions cut 1 base from V and 6 bases from J, with 21 bases between. Looking up the rest from reference TRBV7-2 and TRBJ1-1 gives the full variable domain: GAGVSQSPSNKVTEKGKDVELRCDPISGHTALYWYRQSLGQGLEFLIYFQGNSAPDKSGLPSDRFSAERTGGSVSTLTIQRTQQEDSAVYLCASSLDSGGGIRSEAFFGQGTRLTVV.

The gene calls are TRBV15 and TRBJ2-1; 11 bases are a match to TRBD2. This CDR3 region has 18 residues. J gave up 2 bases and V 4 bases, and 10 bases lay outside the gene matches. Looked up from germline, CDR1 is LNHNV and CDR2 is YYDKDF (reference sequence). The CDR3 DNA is TGTGCCACCAGCAATATCCCGGGACTAGCGGCGACCTACAATGAGCAGTTCTTC. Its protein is CATSNIPGLAATYNEQFF. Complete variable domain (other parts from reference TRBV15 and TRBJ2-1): DAMVIQNPRYQVTQFGKPVTLSCSQTLNHNVMYWYQQKSSQAPKLLFHYYDKDFNNEADTPDNFQSRRPNTSFCFLDIRSPGLGDTAMYLCATSNIPGLAATYNEQFFGPGTRLTVL.

In DNA form, the CDR3 reads TGCAGCGTTGAAGATCTCCAGGGGAACTATGGCTACACCTTC. Its protein is CSVEDLQGNYGYTF. The chain links TRBV29-1 to TRBJ1-2, with a tentative D call TRBD1 (6 bases). The V gene lost 0 bases and the J gene lost 2 bases, with 10 bases spanning the gap. The CDR3 loop spans 14 amino acids. Germline CDR1 reads SQVTM; CDR2 reads ANQGSEA. Drawing the rest from reference TRBV29-1 and TRBJ1-2, the complete variable domain is SAVISQKPSRDICQRGTSLTIQCQVDSQVTMMFWYRQQPGQSLTLIATANQGSEATYESGFVIDKFPISRPNLTFSTLTVSNMSPEDSSIYLCSVEDLQGNYGYTFGSGTRLTVV.

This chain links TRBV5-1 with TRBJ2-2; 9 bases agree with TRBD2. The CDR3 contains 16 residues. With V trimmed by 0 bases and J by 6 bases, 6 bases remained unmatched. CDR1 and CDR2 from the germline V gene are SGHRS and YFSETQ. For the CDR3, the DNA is TGCGCCAGCAGCTTGGCTCCTAGCGGGATATCCGGGGAGCTGTTTTTT. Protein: CASSLAPSGISGELFF.

For the CDR3, the DNA is TGTGCCAGCAGGTCTACACCCACCGGGGAGCTGTTTTTT. Translating it yields CASRSTPTGELFF. J is TRBJ2-2 and V is TRBV6-1, with D uncertain. Deletions cut 6 bases from V and 4 bases from J, with 9 bases between. Per germline, CDR1 MNHNS and CDR2 SASEGT. This CDR3 contains 13 residues.

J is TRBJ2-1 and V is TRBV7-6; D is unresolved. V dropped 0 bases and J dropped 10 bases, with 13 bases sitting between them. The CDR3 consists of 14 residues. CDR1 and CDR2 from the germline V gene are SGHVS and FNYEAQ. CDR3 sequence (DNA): TGTGCCAGCAGCTTAGCGCTAGGGTTCAGGGAGCAGTTCTTC. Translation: CASSLALGFREQFF.

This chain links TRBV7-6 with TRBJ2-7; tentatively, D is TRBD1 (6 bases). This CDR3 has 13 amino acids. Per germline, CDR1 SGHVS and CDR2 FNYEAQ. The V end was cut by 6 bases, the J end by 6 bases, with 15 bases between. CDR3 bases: TGTGCCAGCAGTTACGGGACAAGTACCGAGCAGTACTTC. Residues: CASSYGTSTEQYF. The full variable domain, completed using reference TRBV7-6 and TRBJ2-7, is GAGVSQSPRYKVTKRGQDVALRCDPISGHVSLYWYRQALGQGPEFLTYFNYEAQQDKSGLPNDRFSAERPEGSISTLTIQRTEQRDSAMYRCASSYGTSTEQYFGPGTRLTVT.

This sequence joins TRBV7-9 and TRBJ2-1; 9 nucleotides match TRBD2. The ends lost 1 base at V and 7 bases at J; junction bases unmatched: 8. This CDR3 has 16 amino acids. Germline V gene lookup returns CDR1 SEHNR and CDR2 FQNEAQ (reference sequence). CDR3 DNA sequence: TGTGCCAGCAGCTTAGATCGCGCGGGGGGGCCAAATGAGCAGTTCTTC. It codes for CASSLDRAGGPNEQFF.

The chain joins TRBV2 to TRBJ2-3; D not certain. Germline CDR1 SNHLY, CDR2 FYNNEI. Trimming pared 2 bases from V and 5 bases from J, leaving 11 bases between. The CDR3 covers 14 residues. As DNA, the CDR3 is TGTGCCAGCAGTGAAATCCGCTCCGGAGATACGCAGTATTTT. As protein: CASSEIRSGDTQYF.

The CDR3 loop reads CASSESMGVTEAFF. The CDR3 region has the DNA TGTGCCAGCAGTGAATCGATGGGAGTCACTGAAGCTTTCTTT. The rearrangement joins TRBV25-1 to TRBJ1-1; no reliable D call. The CDR3 has 14 amino acids. Trimming cost V 1 base and J 4 bases, with 10 bases left between them. From germline, CDR1 is MGHDK and CDR2 SYGVNS.

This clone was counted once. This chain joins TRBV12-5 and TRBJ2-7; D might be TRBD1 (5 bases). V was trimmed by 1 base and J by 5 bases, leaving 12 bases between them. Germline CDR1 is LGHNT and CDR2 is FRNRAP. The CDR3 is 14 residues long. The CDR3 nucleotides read TGTGCTAGTGGTTTGGGACAGCGAGGAAACGAGCAGTACTTC. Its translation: CASGLGQRGNEQYF.

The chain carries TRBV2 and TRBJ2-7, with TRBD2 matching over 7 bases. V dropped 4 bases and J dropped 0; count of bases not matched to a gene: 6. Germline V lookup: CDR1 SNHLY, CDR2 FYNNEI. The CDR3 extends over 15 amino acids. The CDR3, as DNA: TGTGCCAGCAGTGCTGCTAGCGGCAGCTCCTACGAGCAGTACTTC. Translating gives CASSAASGSSYEQYF. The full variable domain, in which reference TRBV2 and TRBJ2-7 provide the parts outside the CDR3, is EPEVTQTPSHQVTQMGQEVILRCVPISNHLYFYWYRQILGQKVEFLVSFYNNEISEKSEIFDDQFSVERPDGSNFTLKIRSTKLEDSAMYFCASSAASGSSYEQYFGPGTRLTVT.

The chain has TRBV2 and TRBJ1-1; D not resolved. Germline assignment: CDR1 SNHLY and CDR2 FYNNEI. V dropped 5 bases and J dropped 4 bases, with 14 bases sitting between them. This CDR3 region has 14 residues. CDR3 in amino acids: CASSKEALGTEAFF. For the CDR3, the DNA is TGTGCCAGCAGTAAAGAGGCACTCGGCACTGAAGCTTTCTTT.

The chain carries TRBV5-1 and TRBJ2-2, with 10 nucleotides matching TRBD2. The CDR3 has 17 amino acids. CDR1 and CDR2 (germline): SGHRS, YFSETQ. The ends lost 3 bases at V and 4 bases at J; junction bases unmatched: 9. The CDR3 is CASSWGLASPVTGELFF. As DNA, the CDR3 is TGCGCCAGCAGCTGGGGACTAGCGTCCCCTGTCACCGGGGAGCTGTTTTTT.

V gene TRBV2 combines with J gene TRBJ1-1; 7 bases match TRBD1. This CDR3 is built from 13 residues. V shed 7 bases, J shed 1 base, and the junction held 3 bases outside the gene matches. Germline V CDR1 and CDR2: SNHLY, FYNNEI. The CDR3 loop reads CASNDRENTEAFF. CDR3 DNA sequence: TGTGCCAGCAACGACAGGGAGAACACTGAAGCTTTCTTT.

In nucleotides, the CDR3 is TGTGCCAGCAGTTCCCCCCCGGGCACAGATACGCAGTATTTT. It encodes CASSSPPGTDTQYF. This chain connects TRBV7-9 to TRBJ2-3; D is undetermined. Trimming cost V 6 bases and J 1 base, with 11 bases left between them. The CDR3 spans 14 residues. Germline lookup yields CDR1 SEHNR and CDR2 FQNEAQ (reference sequence).

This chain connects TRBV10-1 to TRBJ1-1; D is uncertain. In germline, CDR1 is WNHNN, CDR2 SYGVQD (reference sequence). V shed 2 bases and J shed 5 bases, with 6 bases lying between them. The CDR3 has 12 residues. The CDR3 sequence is CASSEGNTEAFF. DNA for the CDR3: TGCGCCAGCAGTGAGGGAAATACTGAAGCTTTCTTT.

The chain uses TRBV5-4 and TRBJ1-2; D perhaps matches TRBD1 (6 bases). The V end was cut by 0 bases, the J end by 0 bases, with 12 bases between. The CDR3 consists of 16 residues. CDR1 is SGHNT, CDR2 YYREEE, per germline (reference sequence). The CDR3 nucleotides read TGTGCCAGCAGCTTGGACCCAGGGGCAGCTAACTATGGCTACACCTTC. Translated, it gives CASSLDPGAANYGYTF.

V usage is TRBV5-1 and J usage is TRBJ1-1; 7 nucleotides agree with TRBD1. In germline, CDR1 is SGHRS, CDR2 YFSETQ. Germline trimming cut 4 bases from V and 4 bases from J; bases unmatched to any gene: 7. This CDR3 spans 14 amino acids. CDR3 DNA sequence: TGCGCCAGCAGCGTTACTTCAGGGGGCACTGAAGCTTTCTTT. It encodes CASSVTSGGTEAFF.

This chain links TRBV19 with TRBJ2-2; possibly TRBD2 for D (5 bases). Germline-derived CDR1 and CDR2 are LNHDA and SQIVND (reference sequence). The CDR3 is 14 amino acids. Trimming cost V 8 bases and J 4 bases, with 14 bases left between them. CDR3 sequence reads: CASPSPLGTGELFF. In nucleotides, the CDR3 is TGTGCCAGTCCTAGCCCGTTGGGCACCGGGGAGCTGTTTTTT.

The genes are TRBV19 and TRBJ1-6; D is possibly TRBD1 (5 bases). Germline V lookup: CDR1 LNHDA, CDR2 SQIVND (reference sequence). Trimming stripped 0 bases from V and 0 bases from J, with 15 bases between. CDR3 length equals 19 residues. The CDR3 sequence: CASSIDLVKGNSYNSPLHF. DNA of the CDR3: TGTGCCAGTAGTATAGATCTGGTGAAGGGGAACTCCTATAATTCACCCCTCCACTTT.

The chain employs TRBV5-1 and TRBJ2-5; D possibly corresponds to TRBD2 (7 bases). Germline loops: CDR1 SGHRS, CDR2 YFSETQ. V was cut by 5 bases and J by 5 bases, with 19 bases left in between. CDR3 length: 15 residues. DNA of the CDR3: TGCGCCAGCAGACAAGGTCGGGGGGCAGGGGAGACCCAGTACTTC. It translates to CASRQGRGAGETQYF.

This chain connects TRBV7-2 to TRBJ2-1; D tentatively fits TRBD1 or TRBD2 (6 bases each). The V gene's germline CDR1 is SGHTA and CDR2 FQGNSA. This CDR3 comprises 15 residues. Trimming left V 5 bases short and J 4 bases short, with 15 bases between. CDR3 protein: CASSTQAGTYNEQFF. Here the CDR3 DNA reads TGTGCCAGCAGCACCCAGGCGGGGACATACAATGAGCAGTTCTTC.

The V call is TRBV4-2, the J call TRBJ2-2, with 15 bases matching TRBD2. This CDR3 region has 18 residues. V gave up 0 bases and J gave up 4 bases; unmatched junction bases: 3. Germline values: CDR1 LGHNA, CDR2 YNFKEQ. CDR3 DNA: TGTGCCAGCAGCCAAGATGGGACTAGCGGGGGGAGCACCGGGGAGCTGTTTTTT. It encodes CASSQDGTSGGSTGELFF.

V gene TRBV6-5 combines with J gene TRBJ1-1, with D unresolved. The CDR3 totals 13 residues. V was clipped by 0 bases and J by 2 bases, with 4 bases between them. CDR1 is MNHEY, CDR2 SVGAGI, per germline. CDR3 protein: CASSYSFNTEAFF. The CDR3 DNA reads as TGTGCCAGCAGTTACTCGTTCAACACTGAAGCTTTCTTT.

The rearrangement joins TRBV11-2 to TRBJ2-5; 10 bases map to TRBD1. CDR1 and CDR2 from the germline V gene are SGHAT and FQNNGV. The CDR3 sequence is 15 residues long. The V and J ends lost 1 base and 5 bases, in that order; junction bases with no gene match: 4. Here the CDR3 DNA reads TGTGCCAGCAGCTTAGGGACAGGGGGTTTGGAGACCCAGTACTTC. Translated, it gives CASSLGTGGLETQYF.

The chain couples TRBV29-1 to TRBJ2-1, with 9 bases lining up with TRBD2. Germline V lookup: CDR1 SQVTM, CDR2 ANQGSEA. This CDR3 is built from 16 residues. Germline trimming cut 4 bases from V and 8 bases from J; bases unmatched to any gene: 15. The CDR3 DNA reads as TGCAGCGTTGTTGAGCTAGCGGGAAACACCGGCCATGAGCAGTTCTTC. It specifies CSVVELAGNTGHEQFF.

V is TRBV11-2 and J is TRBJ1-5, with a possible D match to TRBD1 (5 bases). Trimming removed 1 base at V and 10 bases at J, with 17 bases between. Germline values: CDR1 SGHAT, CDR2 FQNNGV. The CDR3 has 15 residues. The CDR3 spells CASSLVGDGSEPQHF. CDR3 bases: TGTGCCAGCAGCTTAGTAGGGGACGGCAGCGAACCCCAGCATTTT.